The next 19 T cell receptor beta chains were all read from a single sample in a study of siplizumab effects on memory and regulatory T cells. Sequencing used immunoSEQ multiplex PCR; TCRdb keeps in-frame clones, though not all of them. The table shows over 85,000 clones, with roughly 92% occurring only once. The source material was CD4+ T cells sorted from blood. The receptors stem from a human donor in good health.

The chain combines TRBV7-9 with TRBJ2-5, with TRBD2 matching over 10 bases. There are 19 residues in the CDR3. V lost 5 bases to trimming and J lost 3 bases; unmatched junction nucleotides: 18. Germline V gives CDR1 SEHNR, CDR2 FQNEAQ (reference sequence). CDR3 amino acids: CASSPGRSGLAQMKETQYF. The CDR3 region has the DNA TGTGCCAGCAGCCCGGGACGGTCGGGACTAGCGCAGATGAAAGAGACCCAGTACTTC.

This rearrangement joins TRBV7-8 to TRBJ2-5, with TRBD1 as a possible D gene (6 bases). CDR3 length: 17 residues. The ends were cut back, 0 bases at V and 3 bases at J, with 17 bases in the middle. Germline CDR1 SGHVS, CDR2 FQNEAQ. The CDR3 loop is CASSLAHHRVDEETQYF. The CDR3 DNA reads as TGTGCCAGCAGCTTAGCGCACCACAGGGTAGATGAAGAGACCCAGTACTTC. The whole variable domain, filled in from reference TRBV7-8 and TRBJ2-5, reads GAGVSQSPRYKVAKRGQDVALRCDPISGHVSLFWYQQALGQGPEFLTYFQNEAQLDKSGLPSDRFFAERPEGSVSTLKIQRTQQEDSAVYLCASSLAHHRVDEETQYFGPGTRLLVL.

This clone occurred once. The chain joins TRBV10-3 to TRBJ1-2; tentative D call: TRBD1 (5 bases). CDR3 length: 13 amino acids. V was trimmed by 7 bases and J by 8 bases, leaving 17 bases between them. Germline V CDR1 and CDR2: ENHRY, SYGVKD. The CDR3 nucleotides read TGTGCCATCAACAACGGGACCTTGAACGGCTACACCTTC. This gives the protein CAINNGTLNGYTF.

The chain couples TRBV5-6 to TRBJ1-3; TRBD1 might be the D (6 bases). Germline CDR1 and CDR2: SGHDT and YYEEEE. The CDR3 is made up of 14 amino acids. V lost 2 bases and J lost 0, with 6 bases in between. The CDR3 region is CASSLQGSGNTIYF. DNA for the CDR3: TGTGCCAGCAGCTTACAGGGCTCTGGAAACACCATATATTTT.

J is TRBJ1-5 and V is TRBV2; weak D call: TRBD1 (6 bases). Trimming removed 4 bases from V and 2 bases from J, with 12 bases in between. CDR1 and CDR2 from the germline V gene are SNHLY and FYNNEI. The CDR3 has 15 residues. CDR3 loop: CASSGQGLGNQPQHF. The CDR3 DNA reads TGTGCCAGCAGTGGGCAGGGGTTGGGCAATCAGCCCCAGCATTTT.

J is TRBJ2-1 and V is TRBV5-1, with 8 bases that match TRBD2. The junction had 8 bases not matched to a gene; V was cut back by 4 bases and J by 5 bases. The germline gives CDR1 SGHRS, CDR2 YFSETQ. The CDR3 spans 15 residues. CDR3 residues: CASSVIAGSHNEQFF. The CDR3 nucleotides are TGCGCCAGCAGCGTAATAGCGGGGAGCCACAATGAGCAGTTCTTC.

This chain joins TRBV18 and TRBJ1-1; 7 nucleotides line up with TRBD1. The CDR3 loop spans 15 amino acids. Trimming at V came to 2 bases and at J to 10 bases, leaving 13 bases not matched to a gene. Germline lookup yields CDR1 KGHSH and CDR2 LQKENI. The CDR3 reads CASSPNRDRLLGAFF. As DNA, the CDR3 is TGTGCCAGCTCACCAAACCGGGACAGACTTTTAGGAGCTTTCTTT.

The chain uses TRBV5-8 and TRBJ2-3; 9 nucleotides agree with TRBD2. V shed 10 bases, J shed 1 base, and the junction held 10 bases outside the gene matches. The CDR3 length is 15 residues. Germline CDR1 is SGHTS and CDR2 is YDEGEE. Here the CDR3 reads CACSLAGVGTDTQYF. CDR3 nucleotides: TGTGCCTGCTCTTTAGCGGGGGTTGGCACAGATACGCAGTATTTT.

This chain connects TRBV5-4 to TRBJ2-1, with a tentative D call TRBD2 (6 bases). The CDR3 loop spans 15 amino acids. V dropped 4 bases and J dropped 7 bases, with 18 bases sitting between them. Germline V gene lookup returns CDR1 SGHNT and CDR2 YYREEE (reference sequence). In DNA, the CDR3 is TGTGCCAGCAGCATTAACCCCGGGACTGCTAATGAGCAGTTCTTC. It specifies CASSINPGTANEQFF.

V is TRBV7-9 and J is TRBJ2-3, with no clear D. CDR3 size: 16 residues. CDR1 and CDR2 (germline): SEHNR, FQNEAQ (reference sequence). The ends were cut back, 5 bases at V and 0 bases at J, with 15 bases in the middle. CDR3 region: CASSRYYYKSTDTQYF. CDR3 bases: TGTGCCAGCAGCCGTTATTACTACAAGAGCACAGATACGCAGTATTTT.

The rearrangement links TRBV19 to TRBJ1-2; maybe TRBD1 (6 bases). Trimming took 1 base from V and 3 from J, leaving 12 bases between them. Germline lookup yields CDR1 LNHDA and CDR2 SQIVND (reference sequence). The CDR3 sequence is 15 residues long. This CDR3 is CASSIVYRDDYGYTF. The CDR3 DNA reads TGTGCCAGTAGTATAGTGTACAGGGACGACTATGGCTACACCTTC.

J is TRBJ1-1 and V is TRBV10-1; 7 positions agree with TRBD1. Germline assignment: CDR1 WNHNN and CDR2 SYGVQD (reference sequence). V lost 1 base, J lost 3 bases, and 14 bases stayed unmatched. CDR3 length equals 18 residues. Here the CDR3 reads CASSEFRLTGRKDTEAFF. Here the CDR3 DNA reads TGCGCCAGCAGTGAGTTCCGCCTGACAGGGCGCAAGGACACTGAAGCTTTCTTT.

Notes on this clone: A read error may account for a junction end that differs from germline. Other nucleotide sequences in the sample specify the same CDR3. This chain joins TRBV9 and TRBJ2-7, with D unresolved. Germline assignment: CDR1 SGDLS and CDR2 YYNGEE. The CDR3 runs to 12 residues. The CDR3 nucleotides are TGTGCCAGCAGCGTAGGTGGCTACGAGCAGTATTTC. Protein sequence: CASSVGGYEQYF.

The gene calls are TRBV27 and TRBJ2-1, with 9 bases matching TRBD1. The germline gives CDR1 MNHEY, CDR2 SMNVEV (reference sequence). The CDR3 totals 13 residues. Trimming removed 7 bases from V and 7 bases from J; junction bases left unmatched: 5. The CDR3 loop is CASKKQGANEQFF. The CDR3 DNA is TGTGCCAGCAAAAAACAGGGGGCGAATGAGCAGTTCTTC.

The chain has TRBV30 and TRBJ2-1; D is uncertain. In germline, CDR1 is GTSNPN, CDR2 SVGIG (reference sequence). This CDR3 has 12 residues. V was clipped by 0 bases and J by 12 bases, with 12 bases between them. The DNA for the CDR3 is TGTGCCTGGAGTGTAGGTTTGTTGGGGCAGTTCTTC. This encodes CAWSVGLLGQFF.

The CDR3: CASGSPGGTGELFF. The CDR3 nucleotides are TGTGCCAGTGGGTCCCCGGGGGGGACCGGGGAGCTGTTTTTT. This chain connects TRBV19 to TRBJ2-2; 8 nucleotides match TRBD2. The V gene end was trimmed by 8 bases and the J gene end by 5 bases; junction bases not matched to a gene: 7. This CDR3 spans 14 amino acids. Looked up from germline, CDR1 is LNHDA and CDR2 is SQIVND (reference sequence).

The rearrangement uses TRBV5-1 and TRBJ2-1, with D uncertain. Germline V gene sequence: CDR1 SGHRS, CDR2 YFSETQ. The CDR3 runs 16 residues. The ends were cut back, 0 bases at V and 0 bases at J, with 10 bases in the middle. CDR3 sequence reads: CASSLEGRASYNEQFF. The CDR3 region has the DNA TGCGCCAGCAGCTTGGAAGGCAGAGCCTCCTACAATGAGCAGTTCTTC.

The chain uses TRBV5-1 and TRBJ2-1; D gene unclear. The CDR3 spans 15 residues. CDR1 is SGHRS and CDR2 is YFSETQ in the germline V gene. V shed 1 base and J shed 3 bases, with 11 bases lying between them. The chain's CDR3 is CASSLRQLGYNEQFF. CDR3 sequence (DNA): TGCGCCAGCAGCTTGCGGCAGCTTGGCTACAATGAGCAGTTCTTC.

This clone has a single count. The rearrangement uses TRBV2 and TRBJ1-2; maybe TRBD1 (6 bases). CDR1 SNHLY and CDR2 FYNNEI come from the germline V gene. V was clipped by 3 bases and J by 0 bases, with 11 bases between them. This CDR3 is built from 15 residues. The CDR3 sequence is CASSDGAGANYGYTF. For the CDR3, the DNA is TGTGCCAGCAGTGATGGGGCAGGGGCTAACTATGGCTACACCTTC.